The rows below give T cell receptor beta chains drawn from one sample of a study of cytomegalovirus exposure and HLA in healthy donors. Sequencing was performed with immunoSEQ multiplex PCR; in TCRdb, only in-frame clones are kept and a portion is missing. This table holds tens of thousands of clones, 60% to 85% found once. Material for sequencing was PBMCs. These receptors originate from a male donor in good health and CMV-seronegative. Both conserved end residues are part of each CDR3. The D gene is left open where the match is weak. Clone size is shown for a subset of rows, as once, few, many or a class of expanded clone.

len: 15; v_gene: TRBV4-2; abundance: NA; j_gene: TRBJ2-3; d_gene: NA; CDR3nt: TGTGCCAGCAGCCAAGAGGAGTCCTTCACAGATACGCAGTATTTT; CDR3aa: CASSQEESFTDTQYF
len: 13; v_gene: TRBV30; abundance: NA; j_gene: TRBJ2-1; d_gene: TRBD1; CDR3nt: TGTGCCTGGAGTTGGGGACAGGGGGGAGGTCGCTTCTTC; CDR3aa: CAWSWGQGGGRFF
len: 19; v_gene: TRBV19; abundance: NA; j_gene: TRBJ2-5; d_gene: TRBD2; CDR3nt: TGTGCCAGTAGTAACCTCGGTGGCGGGGGGGGATCCCCGGTAGAGACCCAGTACTTC; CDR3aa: CASSNLGGGGGSPVETQYF
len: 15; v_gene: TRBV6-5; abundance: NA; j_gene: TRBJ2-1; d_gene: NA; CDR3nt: TGTGCCAGCAGACGATCGGGAGTTATCTGGAATGAGCAGTTCTTC; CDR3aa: CASRRSGVIWNEQFF
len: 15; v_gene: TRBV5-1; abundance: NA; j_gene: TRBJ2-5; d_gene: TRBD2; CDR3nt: TGCGCCAGCAGCTCCGGGACTAGCGGGAGAGAGACCCAGTACTTC; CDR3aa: CASSSGTSGRETQYF
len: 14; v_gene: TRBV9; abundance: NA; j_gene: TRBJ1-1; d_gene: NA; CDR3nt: TGTGCCAGCAGCGTAGTGGGGAGGAACACTGAAGCTTTCTTT; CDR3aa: CASSVVGRNTEAFF
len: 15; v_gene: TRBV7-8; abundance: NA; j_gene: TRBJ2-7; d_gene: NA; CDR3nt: TGTGCCAGCAGCTTAGTAGTCGGGTTCTGGTACGAGCAGTACTTC; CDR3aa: CASSLVVGFWYEQYF
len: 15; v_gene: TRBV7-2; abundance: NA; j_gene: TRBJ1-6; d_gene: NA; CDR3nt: TGTGCCAGCAGCCCCGATGGGGGGGTTAATTCACCCCTCCACTTT; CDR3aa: CASSPDGGVNSPLHF
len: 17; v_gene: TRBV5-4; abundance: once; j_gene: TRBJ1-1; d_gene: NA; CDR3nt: TGTGCCAGCAGCAAAGGACAGTGGACTTGGATGAACACTGAAGCTTTCTTT; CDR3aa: CASSKGQWTWMNTEAFF
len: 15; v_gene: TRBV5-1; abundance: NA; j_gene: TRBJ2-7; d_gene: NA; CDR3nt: TGCGCCAGCAGCTTGGAGACAGGTCTAGCCTACGAGCAGTACTTC; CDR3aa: CASSLETGLAYEQYF
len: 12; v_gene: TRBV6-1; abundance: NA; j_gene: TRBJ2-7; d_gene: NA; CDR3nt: TGTGCCAGCAGTCCCCCTAACTACGAGCAGTACTTC; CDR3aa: CASSPPNYEQYF
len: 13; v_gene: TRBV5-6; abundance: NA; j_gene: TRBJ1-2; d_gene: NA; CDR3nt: TGTGCCAGCAGCCCGGACAGAAAGGGTGGCTACACCTTC; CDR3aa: CASSPDRKGGYTF
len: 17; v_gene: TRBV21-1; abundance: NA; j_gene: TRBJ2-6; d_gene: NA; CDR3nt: TGTGCCACTCCGGGACAGGGGCCCCACTCTGGGGCCAACGTCCTGACTTTC; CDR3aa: CATPGQGPHSGANVLTF
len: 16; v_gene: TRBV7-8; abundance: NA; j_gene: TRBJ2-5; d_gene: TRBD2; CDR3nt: TGTGCCAGCAGCAGGACTAGCGCCCATATCAGAGAGACCCAGTACTTC; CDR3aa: CASSRTSAHIRETQYF
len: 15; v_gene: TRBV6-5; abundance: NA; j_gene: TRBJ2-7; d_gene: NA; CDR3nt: TGTGCCAGCAGTTATAGTGGGCAGGGGATTCGGGAGCAGTACTTC; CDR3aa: CASSYSGQGIREQYF
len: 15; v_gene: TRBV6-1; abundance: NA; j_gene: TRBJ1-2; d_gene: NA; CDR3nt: TGTGCCAGCAGTGAAAGTATGGTTACGGTCTATGGCTACACCTTC; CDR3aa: CASSESMVTVYGYTF
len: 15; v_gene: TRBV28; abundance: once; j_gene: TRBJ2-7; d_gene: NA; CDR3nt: TGTGCCAGCAGTCCCTTAGCGGATGTCTCCTACGAGCAGTACTTC; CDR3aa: CASSPLADVSYEQYF
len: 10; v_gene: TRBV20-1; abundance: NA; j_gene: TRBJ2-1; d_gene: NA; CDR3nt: TGCAGTGTTTGGGACACCGCGCAGTTCTTC; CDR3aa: CSVWDTAQFF
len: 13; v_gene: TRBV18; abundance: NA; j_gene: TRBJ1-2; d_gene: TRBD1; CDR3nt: TGTGCCATCAGGGGGCAAGGGGCGAATGGCTACACCTTC; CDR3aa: CAIRGQGANGYTF
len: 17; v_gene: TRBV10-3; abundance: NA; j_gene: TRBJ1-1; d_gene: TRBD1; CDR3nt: TGTGCCATCAGTGACCTAGGGACAGGGGTTATGAACACTGAAGCTTTCTTT; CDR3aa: CAISDLGTGVMNTEAFF
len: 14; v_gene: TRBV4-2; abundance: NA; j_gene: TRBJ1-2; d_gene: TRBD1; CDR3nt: TGTGCCAGCAGCCAAAACAGGGGGCAGGGTGGCTACCCCTTC; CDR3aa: CASSQNRGQGGYPF
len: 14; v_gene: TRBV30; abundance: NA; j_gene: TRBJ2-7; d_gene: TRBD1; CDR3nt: TGTGCCTGGAGTCAAGACAGGGGGGCGCACGAGCAGTACTTC; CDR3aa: CAWSQDRGAHEQYF
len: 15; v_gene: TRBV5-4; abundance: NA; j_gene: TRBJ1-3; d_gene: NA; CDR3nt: TGTGCCAGCAGCTTATCAGGAGGGTCTGGAAACACCATATATTTT; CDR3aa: CASSLSGGSGNTIYF
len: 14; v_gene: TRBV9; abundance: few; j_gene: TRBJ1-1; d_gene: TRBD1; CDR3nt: TGTGCCAGCAGCTACGGACAGGGGGACACTGAAGCTTTCTTT; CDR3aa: CASSYGQGDTEAFF
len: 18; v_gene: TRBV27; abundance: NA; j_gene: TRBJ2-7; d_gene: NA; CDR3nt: TGTGCCAGCAGTCCGAACACAGGGTTTCGGCTTAGATCCTACGAGCAGTACTTC; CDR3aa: CASSPNTGFRLRSYEQYF
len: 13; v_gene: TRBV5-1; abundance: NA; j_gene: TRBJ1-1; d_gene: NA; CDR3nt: TGCGCCAGCAGCCTGAGCCCGGGTAATGAAGCTTTCTTT; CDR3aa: CASSLSPGNEAFF
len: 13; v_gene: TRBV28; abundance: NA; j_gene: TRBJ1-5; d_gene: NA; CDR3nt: TGTGCCAGCAGTTTAATCTCGGGATTGACCCAGCATTTT; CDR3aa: CASSLISGLTQHF
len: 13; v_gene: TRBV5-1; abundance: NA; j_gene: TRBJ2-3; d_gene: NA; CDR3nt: TGCGCCAGCAGCGCGGGATCCTTGGATACGCAGTATTTT; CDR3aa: CASSAGSLDTQYF
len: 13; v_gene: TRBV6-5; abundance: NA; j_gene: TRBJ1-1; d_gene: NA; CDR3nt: TGTGCCAGCAGTTGGGCGGGCCCAAGAGAAGCTTTCTTT; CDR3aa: CASSWAGPREAFF
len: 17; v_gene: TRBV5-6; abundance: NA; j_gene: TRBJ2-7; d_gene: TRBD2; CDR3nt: TGTGCCAGCAGCTTGGGTTCCCCTAGCGGGAGGGCCCGCGAGCAGTACTTC; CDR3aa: CASSLGSPSGRAREQYF
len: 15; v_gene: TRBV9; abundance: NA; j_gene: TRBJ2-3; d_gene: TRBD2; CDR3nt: TGTGCCAGCAGCGTCGGACTAGCGGGAGCAGATACGCAGTATTTT; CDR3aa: CASSVGLAGADTQYF
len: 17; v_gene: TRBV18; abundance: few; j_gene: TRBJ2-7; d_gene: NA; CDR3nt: TGTGCCAGCTCACCACCGGGTCAGGGATATATCGGTAGCGAGCAGTACTTC; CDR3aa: CASSPPGQGYIGSEQYF
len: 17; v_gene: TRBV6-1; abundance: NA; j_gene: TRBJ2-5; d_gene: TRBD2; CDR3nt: TGTGCCAGCAGTGAAGTCGCCCCCGGCGGGAGAGGGGAGACCCAGTACTTC; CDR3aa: CASSEVAPGGRGETQYF
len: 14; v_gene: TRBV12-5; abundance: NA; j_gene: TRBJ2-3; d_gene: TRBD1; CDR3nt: TGTGCTAGTGGGAGGGGGCTCAGCACAGATACGCAGTATTTT; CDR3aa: CASGRGLSTDTQYF
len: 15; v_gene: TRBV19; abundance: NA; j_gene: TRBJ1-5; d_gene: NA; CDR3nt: TGTGCCAGTAGTACTCGGAGGGCCGATAATCAGCCCCAGCATTTT; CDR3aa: CASSTRRADNQPQHF
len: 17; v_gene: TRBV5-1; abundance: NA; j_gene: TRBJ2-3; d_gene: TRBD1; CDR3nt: TGCGCCAGCAGCTTGGAAGGGACAGCCCTCGCTAGGGATACGCAGTATTTT; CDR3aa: CASSLEGTALARDTQYF
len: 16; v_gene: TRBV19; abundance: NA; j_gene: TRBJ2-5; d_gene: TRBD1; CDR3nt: TGTGCCAGTAGTACTGGACAGGCAACTAAAAGGGAGACCCAGTACTTC; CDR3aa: CASSTGQATKRETQYF
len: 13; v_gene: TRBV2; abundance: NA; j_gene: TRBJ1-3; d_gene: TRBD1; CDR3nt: TGTGCCAGCACCGAGGGGGCGCGACCCACCATATATTTT; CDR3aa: CASTEGARPTIYF
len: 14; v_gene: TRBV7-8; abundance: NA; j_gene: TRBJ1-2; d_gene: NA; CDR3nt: TGTGCCAGCAGCTTAGGCAGGCAGGCCTATGGCTACACCTTC; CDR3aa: CASSLGRQAYGYTF
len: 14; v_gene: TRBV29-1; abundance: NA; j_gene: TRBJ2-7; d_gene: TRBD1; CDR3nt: TGCAGCGTTTGCCCTTTGGACAGGGCCTACGAGCAGTACTTC; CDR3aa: CSVCPLDRAYEQYF
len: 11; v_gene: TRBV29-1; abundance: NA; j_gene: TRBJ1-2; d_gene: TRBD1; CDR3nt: TGCAGCGTTGCGTCAGGGGGTGACTACACCTTC; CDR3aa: CSVASGGDYTF
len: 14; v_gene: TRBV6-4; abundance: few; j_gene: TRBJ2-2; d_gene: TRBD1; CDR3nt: TGTGCCAGCAGACAGGGGTCGGACACCGGGGAGCTGTTTTTT; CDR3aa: CASRQGSDTGELFF
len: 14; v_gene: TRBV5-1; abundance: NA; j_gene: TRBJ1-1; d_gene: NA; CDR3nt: TGCGCCAGCAGCTTGTATTCAGGGAACACTGAAGCTTTCTTT; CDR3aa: CASSLYSGNTEAFF
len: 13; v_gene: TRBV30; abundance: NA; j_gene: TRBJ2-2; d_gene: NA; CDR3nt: TGTGCCTGGAGTGTACGGGACACCGGGGAGCTGTTTTTT; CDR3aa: CAWSVRDTGELFF
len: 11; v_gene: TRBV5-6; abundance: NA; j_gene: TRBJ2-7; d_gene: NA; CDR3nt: TGTGCCAGCAGCAACTACTACGAGCAGTACTTC; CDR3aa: CASSNYYEQYF
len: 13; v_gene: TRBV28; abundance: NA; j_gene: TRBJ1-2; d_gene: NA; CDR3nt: TGTGCCACCAGGGTCCCGGCTAACTATGGCTACACCTTC; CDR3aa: CATRVPANYGYTF